Listed below are T cell receptor beta chains from one sample, sequenced in a study of somatic mutations in cytotoxic T cells in rheumatoid arthritis. Measured with immunoSEQ multiplex PCR; TCRdb has only the in-frame clones, and not every one. The sample includes 20,000 or so clones, roughly 82% seen only once; the top ten take about 10%. The sample consisted of CD8+ T cells sorted from blood. The receptors come from a woman between 45 and 60 years old in good health. Both conserved end residues are part of each CDR3.

CDR3 protein: CASSVEGTSDEQYF
J gene: TRBJ2-7
V gene: TRBV9

CDR3 protein: CASSLVGTPYEQYF
J gene: TRBJ2-7
V gene: TRBV11-2

CDR3 protein: CASSAGTDFRGQPQHF
J gene: TRBJ1-5
V gene: TRBV7-9

CDR3 protein: CASSLGSRIEQYF
J gene: TRBJ2-7
V gene: TRBV5-6

CDR3 protein: CASSPKGGPDTQYF
J gene: TRBJ2-3
V gene: TRBV4-1

CDR3 protein: CASTGPYRGSSLAKNIQYF
J gene: TRBJ2-4
V gene: TRBV19

CDR3 protein: CASSPGRQANEKLFF
J gene: TRBJ1-4
V gene: TRBV7-9

CDR3 protein: CASSADRGPYEQYF
J gene: TRBJ2-7
V gene: TRBV9

CDR3 protein: CASSRAGVAYEQYF
J gene: TRBJ2-7
V gene: TRBV5-6

CDR3 protein: CASRLGTGYTGELFF
J gene: TRBJ2-2
V gene: TRBV4-1

CDR3 protein: CASSLGGGFFEQFF
J gene: TRBJ2-1
V gene: TRBV11-2

CDR3 protein: CASSDSPAGGLGTQYF
J gene: TRBJ2-3
V gene: TRBV6-4

CDR3 protein: CASSPRPGGGYTF
J gene: TRBJ1-2
V gene: TRBV5-6

CDR3 protein: CASSPPGNYGYTF
J gene: TRBJ1-2
V gene: TRBV5-4

CDR3 protein: CASSPGTLYEQYF
J gene: TRBJ2-7
V gene: TRBV9

CDR3 protein: CASIIAGGREQYF
J gene: TRBJ2-7
V gene: TRBV27

CDR3 protein: CASSMGGAWTQYF
J gene: TRBJ2-5
V gene: TRBV19

CDR3 protein: CASSAAGSFGKNIQYF
J gene: TRBJ2-4
V gene: TRBV7-9

CDR3 protein: CASSAQGARVKLFF
J gene: TRBJ1-4
V gene: TRBV21-1

CDR3 protein: CASSYSEGLVYEQYF
J gene: TRBJ2-7
V gene: TRBV6-6

CDR3 protein: CASSFGGISTDTQYF
J gene: TRBJ2-3
V gene: TRBV5-6

CDR3 protein: CASSVASGGNNEQFF
J gene: TRBJ2-1
V gene: TRBV9

CDR3 protein: CASSPLHAHEQYF
J gene: TRBJ2-7
V gene: TRBV9

CDR3 protein: CASSPHQGGAGAFF
J gene: TRBJ1-1
V gene: TRBV27

CDR3 protein: CASRDGSYEQYF
J gene: NA
V gene: TRBV2

CDR3 protein: CASSPTGTSVYGEQFF
J gene: TRBJ2-1
V gene: TRBV9

CDR3 protein: CASSPGQGHYEQYF
J gene: NA
V gene: TRBV10-2

CDR3 protein: CASSQIVGPSYEQYF
J gene: NA
V gene: TRBV4-3

CDR3 protein: CATSYGAGDNEQFF
J gene: TRBJ2-1
V gene: TRBV15

CDR3 protein: CASSLVSGRSRSYNEQFF
J gene: TRBJ2-1
V gene: TRBV5-1

CDR3 protein: CSGQGRETQYF
J gene: TRBJ2-5
V gene: TRBV20-1

CDR3 protein: CASPPAGESNQPQHF
J gene: TRBJ1-5
V gene: TRBV28

CDR3 protein: CASSQRDMYNEQFF
J gene: TRBJ2-1
V gene: TRBV4-1

CDR3 protein: CASSLEGDPFDPFNTEAFF
J gene: TRBJ1-1
V gene: TRBV7-2

CDR3 protein: CASSLGGTGWIDGYTF
J gene: TRBJ1-2
V gene: TRBV19

CDR3 protein: CASSEGTSTGTQYF
J gene: TRBJ2-5
V gene: TRBV9

CDR3 protein: CASSFSALEYGTEAFF
J gene: TRBJ1-1
V gene: TRBV27

CDR3 protein: CASSFGGLGNTIYF
J gene: TRBJ1-3
V gene: TRBV5-6

CDR3 protein: CSVESPGVYEQYF
J gene: TRBJ2-7
V gene: TRBV29-1

CDR3 protein: CASSQGTGGRSTF
J gene: TRBJ1-2
V gene: TRBV4-3

CDR3 protein: CADRGGATDTQYF
J gene: TRBJ2-3
V gene: TRBV2

CDR3 protein: CASSQVGLHNEQFF
J gene: TRBJ2-1
V gene: TRBV4-1

CDR3 protein: CASSELRDNEQFF
J gene: TRBJ2-1
V gene: TRBV6-1

CDR3 protein: CAWSPRGGMYMFSNTEAFF
J gene: TRBJ1-1
V gene: TRBV30

CDR3 protein: CASSDEAGEIQETQYF
J gene: TRBJ2-5
V gene: TRBV2